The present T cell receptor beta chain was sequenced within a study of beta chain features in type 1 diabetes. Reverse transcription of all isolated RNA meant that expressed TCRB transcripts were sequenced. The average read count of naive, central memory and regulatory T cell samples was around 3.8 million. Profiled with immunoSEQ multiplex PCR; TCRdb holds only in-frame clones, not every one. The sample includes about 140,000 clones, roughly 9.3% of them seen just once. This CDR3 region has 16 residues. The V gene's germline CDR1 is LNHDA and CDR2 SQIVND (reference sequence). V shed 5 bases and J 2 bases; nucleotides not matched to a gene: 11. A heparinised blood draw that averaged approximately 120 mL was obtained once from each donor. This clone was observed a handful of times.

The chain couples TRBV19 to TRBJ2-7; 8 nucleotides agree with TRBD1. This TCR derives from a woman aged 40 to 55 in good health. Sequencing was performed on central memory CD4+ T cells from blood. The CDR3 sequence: CASSAPAGGRTYEQYF. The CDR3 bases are TGTGCCAGTAGTGCCCCCGCAGGGGGCAGAACCTACGAGCAGTACTTC.